What follows are 28 T cell receptor beta chains derived from one specimen sequenced in a study of blood T cells in healthy people across ages. Combining a sample-barcoded 5' primer with a J-beta primer mix, a second PCR ran for roughly 6 to 12 cycles. TCRdb re-derived calls from the 5' RACE reads in MiXCR, one entry per CDR3 protein. The sample contains approximately 810,000 distinct CDR3 sequences, more than 25% of which appear only once. What was sequenced was blood. These receptors all come from a woman of 80 years or more in good health.

This rearrangement joins TRBV9 to TRBJ2-2, with D possibly TRBD1 on 7 matching bases. CDR3 size: 17 residues. CDR1 and CDR2 from the germline V gene are SGDLS and YYNGEE. V lost 3 bases and J lost 0, with 15 bases in between. The CDR3 sequence is CASSGGLGQPNTGELFF. In nucleotides, the CDR3 is TGTGCCAGCAGCGGGGGACTGGGACAGCCGAACACCGGGGAGCTGTTTTTT.

The chain recombines TRBV30 with TRBJ1-2; unclear D gene. This CDR3 is built from 12 residues. V was pared by 7 bases and J by 8 bases, with 17 bases between. Germline V lookup: CDR1 GTSNPN, CDR2 SVGIG (reference sequence). DNA of the CDR3: TGTGCCTTAGAGCGCGGTGGCTTGGGCTACACCTTC. Translated: CALERGGLGYTF.

This clonotype was recorded only once. One end of the junction fails to match germline, which may point to a read error. The rearrangement uses TRBV9 and TRBJ2-3, with D possibly being TRBD1 or TRBD2 (6 bases each). CDR1 SGDLS and CDR2 YYNGEE come from the germline V gene. This CDR3 has 15 amino acids. This chain's CDR3 is CASSAEGGRTDAQYF. The CDR3 coding sequence is TGTGCCAGCAGCGCGGAGGGGGGAAGGACAGATGCGCAGTATTTT.

A remark on this clonotype: A much larger clone differs from this one at a single base, so this may be a read error. The chain links TRBV20-1 to TRBJ1-4; D is possibly TRBD1 (5 bases). Germline V CDR1 and CDR2: DFQATT, SNEGSKA (reference sequence). The CDR3 sequence is 15 residues long. CDR3 protein: CNASQPGGINEKLFF. In DNA, the CDR3 is TGCAATGCTTCCCAACCCGGGGGAATAAATGAAAAACTGTTTTTT.

This clonotype was seen ten or more times. The rearrangement joins TRBV7-9 to TRBJ2-7; 7 bases agree with TRBD1. Trimming at V came to 5 bases and at J to 4 bases, leaving 8 bases not matched to a gene. Germline CDR1 SEHNR, CDR2 FQNEAQ (reference sequence). This CDR3 is built from 14 residues. This CDR3 is CASSRAGGRYEQYF. CDR3 nucleotides: TGTGCCAGCAGCAGGGCAGGGGGAAGATACGAGCAGTACTTC. Full variable domain (outside the CDR3, taken from reference TRBV7-9 and TRBJ2-7): DTGVSQNPRHKITKRGQNVTFRCDPISEHNRLYWYRQTLGQGPEFLTYFQNEAQLEKSRLLSDRFSAERPKGSFSTLEIQRTEQGDSAMYLCASSRAGGRYEQYFGPGTRLTVT.

Many counts were recorded for this clonotype. The chain joins TRBV11-2 to TRBJ1-6; possible D gene TRBD1, 5 bases. Germline CDR1 is SGHAT and CDR2 is FQNNGV. Trimming took off 6 bases at V and 7 bases at J, with 10 bases between the two ends. This CDR3 has 13 residues. CDR3 DNA sequence: TGTGCCAGCAGGTCTCAGGGAAATTCACCCCTCCACTTT. Translated, it gives CASRSQGNSPLHF.

The table lists this clonotype with a count of one. Possible read error: a much larger clone is one base away. This chain joins TRBV5-4 and TRBJ2-1; 7 bases are shared with TRBD1. V lost 3 bases to trimming and J lost 6 bases; unmatched junction nucleotides: 6. The CDR3 has 14 amino acids. From germline, CDR1 is SGHNT and CDR2 YYREEE (reference sequence). Written as DNA, the CDR3 is TGTGCCAGCAGCTGGGTAGGGGGCTTCAATGAGCAGTTCTTC. This codes for CASSWVGGFNEQFF. The complete variable domain, with remaining parts taken from reference TRBV5-4 and TRBJ2-1, reads ETGVTQSPTHLIKTRGQQVTLRCSSQSGHNTVSWYQQALGQGPQFIFQYYREEENGRGNFPPRFSGLQFPNYSSELNVNALELDDSALYLCASSWVGGFNEQFFGPGTRLTVL.

This clonotype was counted a few times. The V and J genes are TRBV27 and TRBJ2-1; no reliable D call. The CDR3 length is 15 residues. Trimming shortened V by 7 bases and J by 0 bases, and 13 bases separated the two germline ends. The germline V gene encodes CDR1 MNHEY and CDR2 SMNVEV (reference sequence). Written as DNA, the CDR3 is TGTGCCAGCAAGGGTTTGCGGCCCTCCTACAATGAGCAGTTCTTC. Encoded protein: CASKGLRPSYNEQFF.

The V call is TRBV20-1, the J call TRBJ1-1, with D possibly TRBD1 on 5 matching bases. CDR3 length: 14 residues. The ends were cut back, 3 bases at V and 4 bases at J, with 15 bases in the middle. Per the germline V gene, CDR1 is DFQATT and CDR2 is SNEGSKA (reference sequence). CDR3 region: CSARNPREGTEAFF. The CDR3 bases are TGCAGTGCTAGGAACCCCAGGGAGGGCACTGAAGCTTTCTTT.

The rearrangement uses TRBV6-5 and TRBJ2-4, with D tentatively TRBD2 (5 bases). Matching the DNA end better, TRBJ2-7 makes the J call doubtful. The CDR3 runs to 13 residues. The germline V gene encodes CDR1 MNHEY and CDR2 SVGAGI. The CDR3 coding sequence is TGTGCCAGTGGGAGAGTCAGCGCCTACGAGCAGTACTTC. This codes for CASGRVSAYEQYF.

Of note for this clonotype: A much larger clone is a single base away; this may be a read error. This chain connects TRBV7-2 to TRBJ2-1; TRBD2 aligns across 8 bases. The end of the DNA fits TRBJ2-7 better, so the J call may be wrong. The CDR3 extends over 16 amino acids. Germline V gene lookup returns CDR1 SGHTA and CDR2 FQGNSA. The CDR3 DNA is TGTGCCAGTACAAGAGGTGTAGCGGGACTCTACAATGAGCAGTACTTC. Encoded protein: CASTRGVAGLYNEQYF.

The V gene is TRBV5-1, the J gene TRBJ2-7, with 9 bases that match TRBD1. Germline values: CDR1 SGHRS, CDR2 YFSETQ. CDR3 length equals 14 residues. V was pared by 3 bases and J by 7 bases, with 8 bases of the junction left unmatched. The CDR3: CASSSGQGGDEQYF. The CDR3 nucleotides are TGCGCCAGCAGCTCGGGACAGGGAGGAGATGAGCAGTACTTC.

The rearrangement joins TRBV27 to TRBJ1-1; TRBD1 might be the D (5 bases). The CDR3 runs to 13 residues. Trimming took 2 bases from V and 4 from J, leaving 8 bases between them. Germline V CDR1 and CDR2: MNHEY, SMNVEV (reference sequence). CDR3: CASSLAGFTEAFF. Written as DNA, the CDR3 is TGTGCCAGCAGTTTAGCAGGGTTCACTGAAGCTTTCTTT.

This clonotype was counted between two and nine times. A much larger clone sits a single nucleotide away, making a read error possible. V and J are TRBV29-1 and TRBJ2-5; a weak D match, TRBD1 (6 bases). With 7 bases removed from V and 5 bases from J, the gap between germline ends came to 11 bases. Germline V gene data show CDR1 as SQVTM and CDR2 as ANQGSEA. CDR3 length equals 11 residues. The CDR3, as DNA: TGCAGCGCCGGACAGAGGGAGACCCAGTACTTC. This codes for CSAGQRETQYF.

The J gene is TRBJ2-4, the V gene TRBV6-2 or TRBV6-3; the match to TRBD1 covers 9 bases. Judging by the DNA end, TRBJ2-7 fits better; the J call may be wrong. CDR1 is MNHEY and CDR2 is SVGEGT in the germline V gene. The CDR3 sequence is 15 residues long. This chain's CDR3 is CASRQKQGAGYEQYF. The CDR3 coding sequence is TGTGCCAGCAGACAGAAACAGGGGGCAGGTTACGAGCAGTACTTC.

This clonotype appeared once. The junction departs from germline at one end; a sequencing error may be responsible. This rearrangement joins TRBV20-1 to TRBJ1-5, with TRBD1 identical over 8 bases. This CDR3 region has 15 residues. Germline CDR1 and CDR2: DFQATT and SNEGSKA (reference sequence). CDR3 protein: CSARGTGYSNQPRHF. The CDR3 nucleotides are TGCAGTGCTAGAGGGACAGGGTATAGCAATCAGCCCCGGCATTTT.

As for this clonotype: One end of the junction fails to match germline, which may point to a read error. The chain joins TRBV6-2 or TRBV6-3 to TRBJ2-1; weak D call: TRBD1 (5 bases). The CDR3 consists of 13 residues. From germline, CDR1 is MNHEY and CDR2 SVGEGT. The CDR3, as DNA: TGTGCCAGCAGTCAGGGTCCAAACAATGGGCAGTTCTTC. This codes for CASSQGPNNGQFF.

Many counts were recorded for this clonotype. This sequence joins TRBV21-1 and TRBJ2-7; the table names TRBD1, a call not compared with the DNA. TRBV21-1 is assigned pseudogene status. This CDR3 has 15 residues. The CDR3 nucleotides read TGTGCCAGCAGTGGGGGGGCAGGGGGCCCCTACGAGCAGTACTTC. It yields the protein CASSGGAGGPYEQYF.

This chain links TRBV7-2 with TRBJ1-1; D may be TRBD1 (5 bases). The CDR3 contains 14 residues. Trimming left V 3 bases short and J 3 bases short, with 11 bases between. CDR1 SGHTA and CDR2 FQGNSA come from the germline V gene. CDR3 DNA sequence: TGTGCCAGCAGCTTCTCAGGGTACGACACTGAAGCTTTCTTT. This sequence encodes CASSFSGYDTEAFF.

In DNA, the CDR3 is TGTGCCAGTAGGACGGGACAGGGCTATGGCTACACCTTC. Protein product: CASRTGQGYGYTF. This chain uses TRBV19 with TRBJ1-2; 9 nucleotides align to TRBD1. Germline V lookup: CDR1 LNHDA, CDR2 SQIVND (reference sequence). CDR3 length equals 13 residues. V gave up 6 bases and J gave up 4 bases; unmatched junction bases: 3.

This clonotype was seen repeatedly, ten times or more. The chain links TRBV5-1 to TRBJ2-2, with 8 positions matching TRBD1. The V and J ends lost 4 bases and 2 bases, in that order; junction bases with no gene match: 7. The CDR3 sequence is 16 residues long. The germline CDR1 and CDR2 sequences are SGHRS and YFSETQ. CDR3: CASSPLDRANTGELFF. The CDR3 region has the DNA TGCGCCAGCAGCCCCCTGGACAGGGCAAACACCGGGGAGCTGTTTTTT.

At least ten counts were recorded for this clonotype. The chain recombines TRBV5-1 with TRBJ2-1, with D hard to call. This CDR3 comprises 13 residues. V dropped 6 bases and J dropped 9 bases, with 16 bases sitting between them. Germline-derived CDR1 and CDR2 are SGHRS and YFSETQ. The CDR3 nucleotides are TGCGCCAGCACCCAGTTAGGGTCCCGTGAGCAGTTCTTC. This translates into CASTQLGSREQFF.

CDR3 sequence (DNA): TGCAGGGGGGGGACAGGAAAGGTTCGGGTGAACACTGAAGCTTTCTTT. It translates to CRGGTGKVRVNTEAFF. The gene calls are TRBV29-1 and TRBJ1-1; 8 nucleotides align to TRBD1. The CDR3 has 16 amino acids. The germline gives CDR1 SQVTM, CDR2 ANQGSEA.

In regard to this clonotype: One end of the junction is discordant with germline, which a read error may explain. The chain links TRBV7-6 to TRBJ1-2; D gene uncertain. The V gene's germline CDR1 is SGHVS and CDR2 FNYEAQ. The CDR3 loop spans 13 amino acids. The DNA of the CDR3 is TGTGCCAACAGCCCCCGGCGGGACTATGGCTACACCTTC. Residues: CANSPRRDYGYTF. Supplemented by reference TRBV7-6 and TRBJ1-2, the full variable domain reads GAGVSQSPRYKVTKRGQDVALRCDPISGHVSLYWYRQALGQGPEFLTYFNYEAQQDKSGLPNDRFSAERPEGSISTLTIQRTEQRDSAMYRCANSPRRDYGYTFGSGTRLTVV.

This clonotype was found a few times. The chain recombines TRBV4-2 with TRBJ2-2; D unresolved. The germline gives CDR1 LGHNA, CDR2 YNFKEQ. This CDR3 region has 14 residues. The ends were cut back, 1 base at V and 0 bases at J, with 3 bases in the middle. CDR3 bases: TGTGCCAGCAGCCAAGCCCCGAACACCGGGGAGCTGTTTTTT. As protein: CASSQAPNTGELFF.

The sample holds many counts of this clonotype. This sequence joins TRBV20-1 and TRBJ2-5, with 7 bases identical to TRBD1. After removal of 5 bases from V and 4 bases from J, the junction contained 10 bases not matched to a gene. CDR1 DFQATT and CDR2 SNEGSKA come from the germline V gene (reference sequence). The CDR3 sequence is 14 residues long. The CDR3 DNA follows: TGCAGTGCTCGACCGACAGGGCGTCGAGAGACCCAGTACTTC. The encoded protein is CSARPTGRRETQYF.

About this clonotype: Just one base apart from a much larger clone, this may be a read error. This chain connects TRBV28 to TRBJ2-5, with 11 bases matching TRBD2. The J call is uncertain, as TRBJ2-1 better fits the DNA end. Germline V gives CDR1 MDHEN, CDR2 SYDVKM. CDR3 length: 15 amino acids. The CDR3 nucleotides are TGTGCCAGCAGTCGACTAGCGGGGAGCCAAGAGACCCAGTTCTTC. Protein sequence: CASSRLAGSQETQFF.

V and J are TRBV18 and TRBJ2-4; perhaps TRBD1 as D (6 bases). The J call is doubtful: the DNA matches TRBJ2-7 better. Germline CDR1 KGHSH, CDR2 LQKENI. The CDR3 spans 15 residues. The CDR3 protein is CASSPPSQGGHEQYF. CDR3 DNA: TGTGCCAGCTCACCACCTTCACAGGGTGGGCACGAGCAGTACTTC.